Reported below is one T cell receptor beta chain. Its antigen is still unknown. Using immunoSEQ multiplex PCR, the repertoire was profiled, and TCRdb retains in-frame clones only, with some absent. This sample has tens of thousands of clones; around 80% occur once, and the top ten carry around 20%. Time point specified: baseline, week 1 (first vaccination visit). Treatment indicated: pre-vaccination baseline after standard-of-care therapy. This entry is derived from a study of a mutant IDH1 vaccine in newly diagnosed glioma. General study points: Of the patients, roughly 95% had vaccine-induced immune responses.

The V and J ends lost 4 bases and 8 bases respectively, with 20 bases between them. CDR1 MNHNS and CDR2 SASEGT come from the germline V gene. The CDR3 sequence is 15 residues long. Sequencing was performed on PBMCs, taken from a glioma patient treated with radiotherapy, temozolomide or both. The chain couples TRBV6-1 to TRBJ1-2; tentatively, D is TRBD1 (6 bases). The TCR comes from a man under 40 with glioma. The CDR3 DNA follows: TGTGCCAGCAGTGGCCAATCCGGGACAATGGGAGGCTACACCTTC. Its protein product is CASSGQSGTMGGYTF.